Sequencing of this TCR beta chain was carried out in a study of shared clonotypes between healthy human individuals. The assay ran at deep level. Sequencing was performed with immunoSEQ multiplex PCR; in TCRdb, only in-frame clones are kept and a portion is missing. This sample yields approximately 2.4 million clones, of which approximately 94% are seen a single time; less than 0.15% belongs to the top ten. About this clone itself: What it binds is not known. Other DNA sequences in the same sample also yield this CDR3.

General study findings and limits: Clonotype sharing among donors was thought likely to change with sequencing depth.

The CD4+ fraction was divided into a CD45RA+ naive subset and a CD45RA-negative memory subset. The CDR3 extends over 15 amino acids. Unmatched junction bases numbered 3, after V lost 5 bases and J lost 1 base. Per germline, CDR1 SGHVS and CDR2 FQNEAQ. This sequence was found in a man between 18 and 29 years old in good health. The J gene is TRBJ2-2, the V gene TRBV7-8; TRBD2 agrees at 8 bases. The sequencing input was naive CD4+ T cells sorted from blood. Subset in this sample: CD45RA+ positively selected. The CDR3 protein is CASSPSGGNTGELFF. The CDR3 nucleotides read TGTGCCAGCAGCCCAAGCGGGGGGAACACCGGGGAGCTGTTTTTT.